This T cell receptor beta chain was profiled in a study of T cell responses to AZD1222 COVID-19 vaccine. Regarding the study as a whole: Repertoires were sampled only after the peak T cell response. The donors showed a predominance of white British ancestry and of females, with possible underestimation of clonal diversity. Baseline serology detected seropositivity in only six or seven AZD1222 recipients.

On this clone: What it binds is unknown. Germline and junction disagree at one end, which may indicate a read error.

The germline V gene encodes CDR1 KGHDR and CDR2 SFDVKD. This CDR3 contains 14 residues. Sequenced by immunoSEQ multiplex PCR; TCRdb stores in-frame clones only, minus some. Of about 120,000 clones in the sample, approximately 92% were seen once. The V and J genes are TRBV24-1 and TRBJ2-1; a weak D match, TRBD2 (5 bases). The receptor was derived from an adult who received the AZD1222 COVID-19 vaccine. Source: peripheral blood, taken 28 days after the second AZD1222 dose. CDR3 bases: TGTGCCACCAGTGAGGTGCGAGGGAACAATGGGCAGTTCTTC. It yields the protein CATSEVRGNNGQFF.